The next 7 T cell receptor beta chains were all read from a single sample in a study of T cells and Merkel cell carcinoma outcomes. The protocol was immunoSEQ multiplex PCR, while the TCRdb copy is restricted to in-frame clones and leaves out a portion. The data show roughly 7,000 clones, with around 90% seen just once and around 3% held by the top ten. Sequences were obtained from tumor tissue from Merkel cell carcinoma. Source of these receptors: a human donor with Merkel cell carcinoma.

This clone occurred once. The chain carries TRBV29-1 and TRBJ1-2, with 9 bases lining up with TRBD1. This CDR3 has 12 residues. Germline trimming cut 5 bases from V and 4 bases from J; bases unmatched to any gene: 2. Germline CDR1 and CDR2: SQVTM and ANQGSEA. The CDR3, as DNA: TGCAGCGTTCGGGGACAGGGCTATGGCTACACCTTC. It translates to CSVRGQGYGYTF.

The chain joins TRBV19 to TRBJ2-7, with D maybe TRBD1 (6 bases). Germline V gene lookup returns CDR1 LNHDA and CDR2 SQIVND (reference sequence). The CDR3 has 16 amino acids. V lost 5 bases to trimming and J lost 0 bases, with 17 bases between them. The CDR3 coding sequence is TGTGCCAGTAGTGGGGAATCTACAGGGAACTCCTACGAGCAGTACTTC. Its translation: CASSGESTGNSYEQYF.

The chain joins TRBV7-3 to TRBJ2-5; no definite D call. Germline V gene sequence: CDR1 SGHTA, CDR2 FQGTGA. V was clipped by 2 bases and J by 4 bases, with 8 bases between them. This CDR3 spans 13 amino acids. Written as DNA, the CDR3 is TGTGCCAGCAGCTTAGGTAGTCCAGAGACCCAGTACTTC. Translation: CASSLGSPETQYF.

This rearrangement joins TRBV21-1 to TRBJ1-2. TRBV21-1 is recorded as a pseudogene. The CDR3 sequence is 13 residues long. The CDR3 DNA reads as TGTGCCAGCAGCAAGTTAGAGACCTATGGCTACACCTTC. The encoded protein is CASSKLETYGYTF.

The rearrangement uses TRBV9 and TRBJ2-1, with D uncertain. CDR1 and CDR2 (germline): SGDLS, YYNGEE. The CDR3 runs 14 residues. V lost 6 bases to trimming and J lost 10 bases, with 20 bases between them. The CDR3 DNA reads as TGTGCCAGCAAGGCAGACCCCAACAATTTCGAGCAGTTCTTC. Encoded protein: CASKADPNNFEQFF.

This chain connects TRBV6-5 to TRBJ2-7; tentative D call: TRBD2 (5 bases). V was clipped by 0 bases and J by 6 bases, with 15 bases between them. CDR3 length: 15 amino acids. Germline values: CDR1 MNHEY, CDR2 SVGAGI. In DNA, the CDR3 is TGTGCCAGCAGTTACTCAATGGGAGTTGGTGCCGAGCAGTACTTC. Its protein product is CASSYSMGVGAEQYF.

The CDR3, as DNA: TGTGCCAGCAGCCAAGATCAGCAGTACTGGCAAGAGACCCAGTACTTC. Translating it yields CASSQDQQYWQETQYF. V gene TRBV4-2 combines with J gene TRBJ2-5; D unresolved. The V end was cut by 0 bases, the J end by 2 bases, with 13 bases between. Germline CDR1 LGHNA, CDR2 YNFKEQ. The CDR3 has 16 amino acids.